This T cell receptor (beta chain) is drawn from a study of blood T cell repertoires in COVID-19. Study as a whole: The cDNA or gDNA used as material had been derived from T cells, B-cell-depleted T cells, or PBMCs.

From germline, CDR1 is SNHLY and CDR2 FYNNEI. The CDR3 is 17 amino acids. Trimming took off 7 bases at V and 7 bases at J, with 26 bases between the two ends. Under the authors' procedure: Reference gene primer amplification gave nucleated cell count estimates. Sequenced by immunoSEQ multiplex PCR; TCRdb stores in-frame clones only, minus some. V, J and clone size are those of that table, while D and trimming were read from the DNA. The sample lists 100,000 or so clones, 80% to 90% occurring once. Sequenced sample: peripheral blood. The chain uses TRBV2 and TRBJ2-4, with a possible D match to TRBD1 (6 bases). The sequence was collected from a woman of 80 years or more with acute or convalescent COVID-19. The CDR3 DNA is TGTGCCAGCACGTTTACTCGGACAGACTTAACACGCAACATTCAGTACTTC. Residues: CASTFTRTDLTRNIQYF. Combining the CDR3 with reference TRBV2 and TRBJ2-4 gives the whole variable domain EPEVTQTPSHQVTQMGQEVILRCVPISNHLYFYWYRQILGQKVEFLVSFYNNEISEKSEIFDDQFSVERPDGSNFTLKIRSTKLEDSAMYFCASTFTRTDLTRNIQYFGAGTRLSVL.